This is a list of T cell receptor beta chains from one sample in a study of human T cells and chemical hapten exposure. One entry per CDR3 protein, called by TCRdb with MiXCR from the RACE reads. In the table there are fewer than 40,000 distinct CDR3 sequences, 4.5% to 5.5% of which are singletons. Sequenced sample: whole blood. These receptors all stem from a human donor in good health. Some clones in this sample may be carry-over from other donors' samples. Each CDR3 is given with its conserved first and last residue. The order of the fields is D gene, clone size, J gene, V gene, CDR3 DNA, CDR3 protein. D genes are given only for firm matches. Expanded clones are given a class, and other clones once, few, many or no size at all.

D gene: .; clone size: few; J gene: TRBJ1-1; V gene: TRBV6-2/TRBV6-3; CDR3 DNA: TGTGCCAGCAGTAGGACGAACACTGAAGCTTTCTTT; CDR3 protein: CASSRTNTEAFF
D gene: TRBD2; clone size: many; J gene: TRBJ2-3; V gene: TRBV11-2; CDR3 DNA: TGTGCCAGCAGCTTTACTAGCGGGTTCACAGATACGCAGTATTTT; CDR3 protein: CASSFTSGFTDTQYF
D gene: .; clone size: .; J gene: TRBJ1-6; V gene: TRBV5-4; CDR3 DNA: TGTGCCAGCAGCTTGGTCGGGGCACTAAATTCACCCCTCCACTTT; CDR3 protein: CASSLVGALNSPLHF
D gene: .; clone size: many; J gene: TRBJ2-7; V gene: TRBV7-9; CDR3 DNA: TGTGCCAGCAGCTTAGTAGGGTCCCGGACCTACGAGCAGTACTTC; CDR3 protein: CASSLVGSRTYEQYF
D gene: .; clone size: many; J gene: TRBJ2-2; V gene: TRBV3-1; CDR3 DNA: TGTGCCAGCAGCCAAGAGTATGGCAGGGGCGGCACCGGGGAGCTGTTTTTT; CDR3 protein: CASSQEYGRGGTGELFF
D gene: .; clone size: many; J gene: TRBJ2-7; V gene: TRBV12-3/TRBV12-4; CDR3 DNA: TGTGCCAGCAGTCCCTTTACGGAGGTACCCGAGCAGTACTTC; CDR3 protein: CASSPFTEVPEQYF
D gene: .; clone size: many; J gene: TRBJ1-1; V gene: TRBV28; CDR3 DNA: TGTGCCAGCAGTCCCGGGACGAGGGCCACTGAAGCTTTCTTT; CDR3 protein: CASSPGTRATEAFF
D gene: .; clone size: many; J gene: TRBJ1-2; V gene: TRBV28; CDR3 DNA: TGTGCCAGCAGCCTAGGGTCCCCAGATGGCTACACCTTC; CDR3 protein: CASSLGSPDGYTF
D gene: .; clone size: .; J gene: TRBJ1-2; V gene: TRBV4-3; CDR3 DNA: TGCGCCAGCAGCCAAGATATAGGGGGTAATGGCTACACCTTC; CDR3 protein: CASSQDIGGNGYTF
D gene: .; clone size: many; J gene: TRBJ1-1; V gene: TRBV9; CDR3 DNA: TGTGCCAGCAGCGTAGCTGAGGGGGGGTTGGGCACTGAAGCTTTCTTT; CDR3 protein: CASSVAEGGLGTEAFF
D gene: .; clone size: many; J gene: TRBJ2-7; V gene: TRBV6-5; CDR3 DNA: TGTGCCAGCAGCCGGGACACCTCCTACGAGCAGTACTTC; CDR3 protein: CASSRDTSYEQYF
D gene: TRBD2; clone size: many; J gene: TRBJ2-7; V gene: TRBV6-5; CDR3 DNA: TGTGCCAGCAGCCCCGCGGGGGGGTTCTTTTCCTACGAGCAGTACTTC; CDR3 protein: CASSPAGGFFSYEQYF
D gene: TRBD1; clone size: .; J gene: TRBJ2-6; V gene: TRBV5-1; CDR3 DNA: TGCGCCAGCAGGTGGACAGGCATCTCTGGGGCCAACGTCCTGACTTTC; CDR3 protein: CASRWTGISGANVLTF
D gene: TRBD1; clone size: .; J gene: TRBJ2-6; V gene: TRBV13; CDR3 DNA: TGTGCCAGCTCGACAGGGTTAAGTATAGGTTGGGCCTCTGGGGCCAACGTCCTGACTTTC; CDR3 protein: CASSTGLSIGWASGANVLTF
D gene: TRBD1; clone size: few; J gene: TRBJ1-4; V gene: TRBV7-2; CDR3 DNA: TGTGCCAGCAGCTTAGGGGACAGGGCAACTAATGAAAAACTGTTTTTT; CDR3 protein: CASSLGDRATNEKLFF
D gene: .; clone size: many; J gene: TRBJ2-7; V gene: TRBV3-1; CDR3 DNA: TGTGCCAGCAGCCAAGAAGGGCTAGTTCGGTACTTC; CDR3 protein: CASSQEGLVRYF
D gene: TRBD1; clone size: medium-sized; J gene: TRBJ2-1; V gene: TRBV6-5; CDR3 DNA: TGTGCCAGCAGTTACTCGGCCCCGGGACAGGGGTCAAATGAGCAGTTCTTC; CDR3 protein: CASSYSAPGQGSNEQFF
D gene: .; clone size: many; J gene: TRBJ2-6; V gene: TRBV7-6; CDR3 DNA: TGTGCCAGCAGCTTAGATCCTGGGGCCAACGTCCTGACTTTC; CDR3 protein: CASSLDPGANVLTF
D gene: TRBD1; clone size: .; J gene: TRBJ1-6; V gene: TRBV5-1; CDR3 DNA: TGCGCCAGCAGCCCAGGGACAGGGAGCTCCTATAATTCACCCCTCCACTTT; CDR3 protein: CASSPGTGSSYNSPLHF
D gene: TRBD1; clone size: .; J gene: TRBJ1-4; V gene: TRBV7-2; CDR3 DNA: TGTGCCAGCAGCCGTCGACAGGGGGACCGGGCAACTAATGAAAAACTGTTTTTT; CDR3 protein: CASSRRQGDRATNEKLFF
D gene: .; clone size: many; J gene: TRBJ2-5; V gene: TRBV29-1; CDR3 DNA: TGCAGCGTTGAATTTAGCGGAGAGACCCAGTACTTC; CDR3 protein: CSVEFSGETQYF
D gene: TRBD2; clone size: many; J gene: TRBJ2-7; V gene: TRBV5-6; CDR3 DNA: TGTGCCAGCAGCTTCGCTACGGGAGGGGGCTACGAGCAGTACTTC; CDR3 protein: CASSFATGGGYEQYF
D gene: TRBD1; clone size: few; J gene: TRBJ2-1; V gene: TRBV29-1; CDR3 DNA: TGCAGCGTCGCCGACAGGGGGAATGAGCAGTTCTTC; CDR3 protein: CSVADRGNEQFF
D gene: .; clone size: many; J gene: TRBJ2-5; V gene: TRBV10-3; CDR3 DNA: TGTGCCATCAGTGAGTCTTCCCAGTTTGGGGAGACCCAGTACTTC; CDR3 protein: CAISESSQFGETQYF
D gene: .; clone size: medium-sized; J gene: TRBJ1-2; V gene: TRBV20-1; CDR3 DNA: TGCAGTGCTAGAGATCCAGTCCGGTCCGGCTACACCTTC; CDR3 protein: CSARDPVRSGYTF
D gene: TRBD2; clone size: many; J gene: TRBJ2-2; V gene: TRBV2; CDR3 DNA: TGTGCCAGCAGTGTCCAGCGGGGAACCACCGGGGAGCTGTTTTTT; CDR3 protein: CASSVQRGTTGELFF
D gene: TRBD2; clone size: many; J gene: TRBJ2-1; V gene: TRBV7-2; CDR3 DNA: TGTGCCAGCAGCTTAAGGACTAGCTCCTACAATGAGCAGTTCTTC; CDR3 protein: CASSLRTSSYNEQFF
D gene: TRBD1; clone size: .; J gene: TRBJ1-1; V gene: TRBV5-4; CDR3 DNA: TGTGCCAGCAGCTTGGGGGACAGGGTAGGGACTGAAGCTTTCTTT; CDR3 protein: CASSLGDRVGTEAFF
D gene: .; clone size: many; J gene: TRBJ1-1; V gene: TRBV20-1; CDR3 DNA: TGCAGTGCTGGGGGAAAGATGAACACTGAAGCTTTCTTT; CDR3 protein: CSAGGKMNTEAFF
D gene: .; clone size: many; J gene: TRBJ1-5; V gene: TRBV28; CDR3 DNA: TGTGCCAGCTTGCTAGGGGGGGCGCTTGGTCAGCCCCAGCATTTT; CDR3 protein: CASLLGGALGQPQHF
D gene: .; clone size: many; J gene: TRBJ1-5; V gene: TRBV2; CDR3 DNA: TGTGCCAGCAGTGAATATCAGGTCAGCAATCAGCCCCAGCATTTT; CDR3 protein: CASSEYQVSNQPQHF
D gene: TRBD2; clone size: many; J gene: TRBJ2-7; V gene: TRBV4-3; CDR3 DNA: TGCGCCAGCAGCCAAGATTTCCTAGCGGGGGGCCGCTACGAGCAGTACTTC; CDR3 protein: CASSQDFLAGGRYEQYF
D gene: .; clone size: many; J gene: TRBJ1-1; V gene: TRBV6-2/TRBV6-3; CDR3 DNA: TGTGCCAGCAGTTATTCCGCAGAGAACACTGAAGCTTTCTTT; CDR3 protein: CASSYSAENTEAFF
D gene: .; clone size: .; J gene: TRBJ2-3; V gene: TRBV29-1; CDR3 DNA: TGCAGCGTACGACAGTTTAGCACAGATACGCAGTATTTT; CDR3 protein: CSVRQFSTDTQYF
D gene: .; clone size: .; J gene: TRBJ1-2; V gene: TRBV5-1; CDR3 DNA: TGCGCCAGCAGCTTATACTTATCCTCCACGGATGGCTACACCTTC; CDR3 protein: CASSLYLSSTDGYTF
D gene: TRBD2; clone size: few; J gene: TRBJ2-2; V gene: TRBV11-2; CDR3 DNA: TGTGCCAGCAGCTCTCTGGGGGTAGCGGGAGAAAGGGCGTACACCGGGGAGCTGTTTTTT; CDR3 protein: CASSSLGVAGERAYTGELFF
D gene: .; clone size: many; J gene: TRBJ2-7; V gene: TRBV7-2; CDR3 DNA: TGTGCCAGCAGCTTATCGACCCGGACCTCCTACGAGCAGTACTTC; CDR3 protein: CASSLSTRTSYEQYF
D gene: .; clone size: few; J gene: TRBJ1-4; V gene: TRBV6-2/TRBV6-3; CDR3 DNA: TGTGCCAGCAGTTACTCGAGAGATGACGGATATAATGAAAAACTGTTTTTT; CDR3 protein: CASSYSRDDGYNEKLFF
D gene: TRBD1; clone size: many; J gene: TRBJ2-3; V gene: TRBV7-6; CDR3 DNA: TGTGCCAGCAGCATCGGACAGGGAGAGACAGATACGCAGTATTTT; CDR3 protein: CASSIGQGETDTQYF
D gene: .; clone size: many; J gene: TRBJ1-5; V gene: TRBV30; CDR3 DNA: TGTGCCTGGAGGCCAGAGGGGAGCAATCAGCCCCAGCATTTT; CDR3 protein: CAWRPEGSNQPQHF
D gene: .; clone size: many; J gene: TRBJ2-7; V gene: TRBV3-1; CDR3 DNA: TGTGCCAGCAGCCTTGTTCCAGGGCTGGACGACGAGCAGTACTTC; CDR3 protein: CASSLVPGLDDEQYF
D gene: TRBD1; clone size: many; J gene: TRBJ2-7; V gene: TRBV5-1; CDR3 DNA: TGCGCCAGCAGCTCAACAGGGACAGGGGGTGGCGAGCAGTACTTC; CDR3 protein: CASSSTGTGGGEQYF
D gene: .; clone size: few; J gene: TRBJ2-7; V gene: TRBV27; CDR3 DNA: TGTGCCAGCAGCACGGGACTCGGTATCTACGAGCAGTACTTC; CDR3 protein: CASSTGLGIYEQYF
D gene: TRBD2; clone size: few; J gene: TRBJ2-3; V gene: TRBV6-1; CDR3 DNA: TGTGCCAGCAGTGATCAGCGGGGGGGCCCAGATACGCAGTATTTT; CDR3 protein: CASSDQRGGPDTQYF
D gene: .; clone size: many; J gene: TRBJ1-2; V gene: TRBV3-1; CDR3 DNA: TGTGCCAGCAGCCAAGATTTTGGGGGCGGCTACACCTTC; CDR3 protein: CASSQDFGGGYTF
D gene: .; clone size: many; J gene: TRBJ2-7; V gene: TRBV20-1; CDR3 DNA: TGCAGTGCCGTCGCCGACCGGGACATAACAAAGACGGAGCAGTACTTC; CDR3 protein: CSAVADRDITKTEQYF
D gene: .; clone size: many; J gene: TRBJ2-7; V gene: TRBV21-1; CDR3 DNA: TGTGCCAGCAGCATCTGGACAGGCCGGGTAACATTC; CDR3 protein: CASSIWTGRVTF
D gene: .; clone size: .; J gene: TRBJ2-3; V gene: TRBV7-2; CDR3 DNA: TGTGCCAGCAGCTTTGAACGCACAGATACGCAGTATTTT; CDR3 protein: CASSFERTDTQYF
D gene: .; clone size: few; J gene: TRBJ1-5; V gene: TRBV7-8; CDR3 DNA: TGTGCCAGCAGCTTAACGACAGTAGGCCAGCCCCAGCATTTT; CDR3 protein: CASSLTTVGQPQHF
D gene: TRBD1; clone size: many; J gene: TRBJ2-1; V gene: TRBV27; CDR3 DNA: TGTGCCACCAGGGACCCGGGACAGGTCTCCTACAATGAGCAGTTCTTC; CDR3 protein: CATRDPGQVSYNEQFF
D gene: TRBD2; clone size: many; J gene: TRBJ2-5; V gene: TRBV6-6; CDR3 DNA: TGTGCCAGCAGCGGGTTACTAGCGGGGGAGGGGGAGACCCAGTACTTC; CDR3 protein: CASSGLLAGEGETQYF
D gene: TRBD2; clone size: many; J gene: TRBJ2-3; V gene: TRBV7-2; CDR3 DNA: TGTGCCAGCAGCTCCCATCTGTTAAGCGGGGGTACGAAAGGAGATACGCAGTATTTT; CDR3 protein: CASSSHLLSGGTKGDTQYF
D gene: .; clone size: many; J gene: TRBJ2-6; V gene: TRBV27; CDR3 DNA: TGTGCCAGCAAGGTAGTTTCTGGGGCCAACGTCCTGACTTTC; CDR3 protein: CASKVVSGANVLTF
D gene: .; clone size: many; J gene: TRBJ2-3; V gene: TRBV28; CDR3 DNA: TGTGCCAGCAGTTACGCTAGCCCGCGAAAAGATACGCAGTATTTT; CDR3 protein: CASSYASPRKDTQYF